This T cell receptor beta chain was captured in a study of patients and donors after allogeneic stem cell transplantation. In its sample, this clonotype was seen many times. The ends were cut back, 6 bases at V and 2 bases at J, with 12 bases in the middle. The germline V gene encodes CDR1 DFQATT and CDR2 SNEGSKA (reference sequence). The CDR3 spans 13 residues. MiXCR, applied by TCRdb to the RT-PCR reads, yields one record per CDR3 protein. The repertoire holds about 87,000 distinct CDR3 sequences, approximately 5% seen once, with 2% to 3% in the top ten. Material for sequencing was blood, either unsorted or a sorted T cell fraction (not recorded which). This TCR came from a human donor who was either an allogeneic HSCT recipient or a stem cell or donor lymphocyte infusion donor (not recorded which). It is not recorded whose cells these are; they may come from a transplant donor. V usage is TRBV20-1 and J usage is TRBJ2-3, with D possibly matching TRBD1 (6 bases). CDR3 nucleotide sequence: TGCAGTGCCCCGAGGGGGACCACAGATACGCAGTATTTT. Translated: CSAPRGTTDTQYF.